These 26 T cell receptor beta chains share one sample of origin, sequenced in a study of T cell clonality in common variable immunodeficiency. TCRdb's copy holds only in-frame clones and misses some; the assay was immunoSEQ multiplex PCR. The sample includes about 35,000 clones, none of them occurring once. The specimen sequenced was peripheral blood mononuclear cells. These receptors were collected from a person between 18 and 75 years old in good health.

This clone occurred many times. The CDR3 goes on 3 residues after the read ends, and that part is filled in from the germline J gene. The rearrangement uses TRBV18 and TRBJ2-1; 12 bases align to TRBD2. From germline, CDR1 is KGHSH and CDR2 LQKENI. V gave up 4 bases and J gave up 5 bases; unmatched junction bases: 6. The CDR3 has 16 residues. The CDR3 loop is CASSRLLAGGDNEQFF. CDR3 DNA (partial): TGTGCCAGCTCACGCCTGCTAGCGGGAGGGGACAATGAG.

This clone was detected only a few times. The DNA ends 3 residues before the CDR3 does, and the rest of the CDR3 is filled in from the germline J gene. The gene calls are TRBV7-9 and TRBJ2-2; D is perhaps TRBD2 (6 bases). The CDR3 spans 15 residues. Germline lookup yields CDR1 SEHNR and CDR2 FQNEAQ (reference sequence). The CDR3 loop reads CASSFPRGGEEKLFF. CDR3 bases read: TGTGCCAGCAGCTTCCCACGGGGAGGTGAGGAAAAG.

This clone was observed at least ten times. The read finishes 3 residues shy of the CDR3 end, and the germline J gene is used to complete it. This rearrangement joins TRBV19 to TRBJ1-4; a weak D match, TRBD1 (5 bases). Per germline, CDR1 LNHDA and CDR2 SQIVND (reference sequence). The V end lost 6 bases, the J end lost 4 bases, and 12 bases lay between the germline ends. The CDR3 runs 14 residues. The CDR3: CASSSRQRNEKLFF. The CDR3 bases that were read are TGTGCCAGTAGCAGCAGACAGCGTAATGAAAAA.

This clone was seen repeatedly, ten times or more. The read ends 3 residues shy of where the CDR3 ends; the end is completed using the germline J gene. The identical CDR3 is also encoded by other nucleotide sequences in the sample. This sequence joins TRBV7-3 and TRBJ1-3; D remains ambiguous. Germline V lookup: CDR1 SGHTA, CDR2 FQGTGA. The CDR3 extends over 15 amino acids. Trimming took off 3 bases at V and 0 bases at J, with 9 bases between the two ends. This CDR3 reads CASSLSGHSGNTIYF. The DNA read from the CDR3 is TGTGCCAGCAGCTTGTCAGGCCACTCTGGAAACACC.

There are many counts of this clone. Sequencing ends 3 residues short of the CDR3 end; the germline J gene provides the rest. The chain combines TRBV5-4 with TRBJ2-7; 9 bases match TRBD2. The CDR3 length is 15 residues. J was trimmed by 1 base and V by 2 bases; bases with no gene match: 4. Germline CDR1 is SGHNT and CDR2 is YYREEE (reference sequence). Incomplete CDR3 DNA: TGTGCCAGCAGCTTTAGCGGGAGTCGGTCCTACGAG. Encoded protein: CASSFSGSRSYE. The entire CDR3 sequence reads CASSFSGSRSYEQYF.

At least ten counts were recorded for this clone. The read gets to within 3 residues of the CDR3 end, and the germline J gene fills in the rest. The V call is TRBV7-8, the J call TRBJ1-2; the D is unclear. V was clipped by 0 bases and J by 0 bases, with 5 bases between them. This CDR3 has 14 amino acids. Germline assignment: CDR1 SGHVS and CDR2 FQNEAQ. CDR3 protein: CASSLAPTNYGYTF. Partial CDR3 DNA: TGTGCCAGCAGCTTAGCCCCAACTAACTATGGC. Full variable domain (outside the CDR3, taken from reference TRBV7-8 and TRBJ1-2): GAGVSQSPRYKVAKRGQDVALRCDPISGHVSLFWYQQALGQGPEFLTYFQNEAQLDKSGLPSDRFFAERPEGSVSTLKIQRTQQEDSAVYLCASSLAPTNYGYTFGSGTRLTVV.

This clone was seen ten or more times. Here the CDR3 reads CASSQGNNEQFF. The covered CDR3 bases are TGTGCCAGCTCTCAGGGAAATAATGAG. The rearrangement links TRBV7-3 to TRBJ2-1; weak D call: TRBD1 (5 bases). The read ends 3 residues before the CDR3 terminus; that terminus is restored from the germline J gene. CDR3 size: 12 residues. Germline-derived CDR1 and CDR2 are SGHTA and FQGTGA. The V and J ends lost 8 bases and 7 bases respectively, with 12 bases between them.

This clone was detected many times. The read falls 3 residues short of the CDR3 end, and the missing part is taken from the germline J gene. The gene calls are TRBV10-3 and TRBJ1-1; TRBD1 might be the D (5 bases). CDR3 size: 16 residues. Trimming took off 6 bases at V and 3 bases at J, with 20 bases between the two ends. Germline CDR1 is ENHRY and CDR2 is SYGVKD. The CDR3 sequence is CAIRPRGGSSDTEAFF. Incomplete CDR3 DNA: TGTGCCATCAGGCCCCGGGGGGGATCGTCTGACACTGAA.

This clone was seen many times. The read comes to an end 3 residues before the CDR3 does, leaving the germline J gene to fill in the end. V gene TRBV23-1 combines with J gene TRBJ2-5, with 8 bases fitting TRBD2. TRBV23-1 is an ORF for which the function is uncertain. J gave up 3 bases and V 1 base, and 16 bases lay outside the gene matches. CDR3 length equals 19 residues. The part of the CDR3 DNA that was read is TGCGCCAGCAGTCAATTAGCCAAGCCCGGGGGGGAAAGGGAAGAGACC. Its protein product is CASSQLAKPGGEREET. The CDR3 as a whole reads CASSQLAKPGGEREETQYF.

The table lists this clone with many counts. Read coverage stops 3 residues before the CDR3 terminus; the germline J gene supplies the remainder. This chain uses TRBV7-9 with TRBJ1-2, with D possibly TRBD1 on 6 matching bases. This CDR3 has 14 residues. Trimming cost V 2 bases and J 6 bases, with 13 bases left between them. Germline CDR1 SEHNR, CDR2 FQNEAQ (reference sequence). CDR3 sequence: CASSLMGTTDGYTF. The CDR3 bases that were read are TGTGCCAGCAGCTTAATGGGGACAACCGATGGC.

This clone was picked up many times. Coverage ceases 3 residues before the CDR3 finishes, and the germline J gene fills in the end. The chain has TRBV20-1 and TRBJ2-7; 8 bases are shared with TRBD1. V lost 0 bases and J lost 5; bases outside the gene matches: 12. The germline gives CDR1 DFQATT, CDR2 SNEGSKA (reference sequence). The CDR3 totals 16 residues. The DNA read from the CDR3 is TGCAGTGCTAGAGAGGTGGGAGACAGGGGCCTTGACGAG. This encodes CSAREVGDRGLDE. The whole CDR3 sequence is CSAREVGDRGLDEQYF.

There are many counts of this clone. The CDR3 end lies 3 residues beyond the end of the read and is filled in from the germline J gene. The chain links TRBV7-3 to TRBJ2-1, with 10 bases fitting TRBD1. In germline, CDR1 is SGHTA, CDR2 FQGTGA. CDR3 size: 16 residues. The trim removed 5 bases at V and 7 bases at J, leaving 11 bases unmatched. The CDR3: CASSPTGTGVPNEQFF. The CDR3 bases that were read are TGTGCCAGCAGCCCTACCGGGACAGGGGTACCTAATGAG.

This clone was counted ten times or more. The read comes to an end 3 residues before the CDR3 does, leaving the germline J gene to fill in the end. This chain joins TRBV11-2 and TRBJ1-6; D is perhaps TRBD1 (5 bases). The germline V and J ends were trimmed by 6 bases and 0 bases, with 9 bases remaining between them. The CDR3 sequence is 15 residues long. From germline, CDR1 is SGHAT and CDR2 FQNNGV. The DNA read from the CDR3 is TGTGCCAGCAGGGGGGGGAGCTCCTATAATTCACCC. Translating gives CASRGGSSYNSP. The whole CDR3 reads CASRGGSSYNSPLHF. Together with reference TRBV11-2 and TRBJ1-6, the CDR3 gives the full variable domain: EAGVAQSPRYKIIEKRQSVAFWCNPISGHATLYWYQQILGQGPKLLIQFQNNGVVDDSQLPKDRFSAERLKGVDSTLKIQPAKLEDSAVYLCASRGGSSYNSPLHFGNGTRLTVT.

The CDR3 region is CASRNILLAGESYEQYF. The DNA read from the CDR3 is TGTGCCAGCAGGAACATTCTCTTGGCGGGAGAGTCCTACGAG. The genes are TRBV27 and TRBJ2-7, with 7 bases that match TRBD2. With the read ending 3 residues before the CDR3 end, the germline J gene is used to fill in that end. The length of the CDR3 is 17 residues. Trimming at V came to 6 bases and at J to 1 base, leaving 15 bases not matched to a gene. Germline loops: CDR1 MNHEY, CDR2 SMNVEV (reference sequence).

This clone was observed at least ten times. CDR3 in amino acids: CASRATGPAYEQYF. CDR3 DNA (partial): TGTGCCAGCAGAGCGACAGGGCCGGCCTACGAG. The chain is built from TRBV2 and TRBJ2-7; 7 bases match TRBD1. The observed sequence ends 3 residues before the CDR3 terminus, with the missing tail filled in from the germline J gene. The J segment lost 2 bases and the V segment lost 6 bases, leaving 7 bases of the junction unmatched. CDR1 and CDR2 (germline): SNHLY, FYNNEI. The length of the CDR3 is 14 residues.

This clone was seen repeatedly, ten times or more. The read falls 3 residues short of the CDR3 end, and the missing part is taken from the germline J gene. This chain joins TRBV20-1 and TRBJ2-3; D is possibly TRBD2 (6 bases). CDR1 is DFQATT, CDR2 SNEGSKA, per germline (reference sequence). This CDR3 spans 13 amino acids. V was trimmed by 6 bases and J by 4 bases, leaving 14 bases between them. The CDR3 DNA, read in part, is TGCAGTGCACCTGGGACTCCCCCAGATACG. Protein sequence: CSAPGTPPDT. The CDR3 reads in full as CSAPGTPPDTQYF.

CDR3 loop: CASIGSGRRHNEQFF. Incomplete CDR3 DNA: TGTGCCAGCATCGGCAGCGGGAGGAGACACAATGAG. This rearrangement joins TRBV7-9 to TRBJ2-1, with 9 bases matching TRBD2. The read terminates 3 residues before the CDR3 end, so the remaining end is supplied by the germline J gene. This CDR3 region has 15 residues. Germline CDR1 and CDR2: SEHNR and FQNEAQ (reference sequence). V lost 7 bases, J lost 5 bases, and 9 bases stayed unmatched.

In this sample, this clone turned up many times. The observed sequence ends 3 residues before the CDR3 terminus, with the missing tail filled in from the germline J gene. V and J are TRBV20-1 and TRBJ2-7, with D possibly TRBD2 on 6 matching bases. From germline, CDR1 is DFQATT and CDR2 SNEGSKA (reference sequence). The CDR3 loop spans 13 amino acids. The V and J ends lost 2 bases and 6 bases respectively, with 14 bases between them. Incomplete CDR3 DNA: TGCAGTGCTAGATCTCCGGGGGTGGGCGAG. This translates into CSARSPGVGE. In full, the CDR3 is CSARSPGVGEQYF.

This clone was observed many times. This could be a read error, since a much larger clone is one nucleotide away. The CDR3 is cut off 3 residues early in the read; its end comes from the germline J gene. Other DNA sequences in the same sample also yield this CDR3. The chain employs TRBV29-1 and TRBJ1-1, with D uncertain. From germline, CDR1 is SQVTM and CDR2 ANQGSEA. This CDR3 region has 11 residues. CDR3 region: CSVEGAGAAFF. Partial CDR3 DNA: TGCAGCGTTGAAGGGGCAGGAGCA.

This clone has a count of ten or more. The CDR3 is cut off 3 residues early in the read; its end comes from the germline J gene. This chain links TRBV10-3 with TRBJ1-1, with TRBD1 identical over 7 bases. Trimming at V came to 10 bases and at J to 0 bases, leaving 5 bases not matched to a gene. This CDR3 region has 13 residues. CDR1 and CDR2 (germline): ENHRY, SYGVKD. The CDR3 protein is CASTTGLNTEAFF. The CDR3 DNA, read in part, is TGTGCCAGCACGACAGGGCTGAACACTGAA.

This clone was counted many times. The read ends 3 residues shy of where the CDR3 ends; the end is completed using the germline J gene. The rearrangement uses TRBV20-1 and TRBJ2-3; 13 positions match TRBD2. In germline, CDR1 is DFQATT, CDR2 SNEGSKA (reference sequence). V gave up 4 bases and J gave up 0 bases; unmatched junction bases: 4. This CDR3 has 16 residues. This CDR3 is CSATGLAGASTDTQYF. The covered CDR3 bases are TGCAGTGCTACAGGACTAGCGGGAGCGAGCACAGATACG.

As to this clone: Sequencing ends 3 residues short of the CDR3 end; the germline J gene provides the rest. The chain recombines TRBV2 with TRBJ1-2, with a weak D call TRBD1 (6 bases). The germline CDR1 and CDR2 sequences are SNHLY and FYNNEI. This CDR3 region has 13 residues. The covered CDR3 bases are TGTGCCAGCAGTCCTGGACAGATCGCGGGC. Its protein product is CASSPGQIAG. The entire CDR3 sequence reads CASSPGQIAGYTF.

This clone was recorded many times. The covered CDR3 bases are TGTGCCAGTACCCCATCCAGGGGGCGCACAGATACG. Translating it yields CASTPSRGRTDT. The entire CDR3 is CASTPSRGRTDTQYF. V usage is TRBV19 and J usage is TRBJ2-3, with 8 positions matching TRBD1. With the read ending 3 residues before the CDR3 end, the germline J gene is used to fill in that end. The CDR3 sequence is 15 residues long. V shed 7 bases, J shed 1 base, and the junction held 7 bases outside the gene matches. CDR1 LNHDA and CDR2 SQIVND come from the germline V gene (reference sequence).

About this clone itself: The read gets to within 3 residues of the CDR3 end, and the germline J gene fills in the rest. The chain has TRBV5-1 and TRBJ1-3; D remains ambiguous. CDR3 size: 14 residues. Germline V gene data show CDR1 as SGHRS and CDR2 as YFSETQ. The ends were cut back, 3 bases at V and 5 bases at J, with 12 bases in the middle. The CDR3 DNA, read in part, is TGCGCCAGCAGCTCGGCAGACTTGCGAAACACC. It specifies CASSSADLRNT. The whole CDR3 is CASSSADLRNTIYF.

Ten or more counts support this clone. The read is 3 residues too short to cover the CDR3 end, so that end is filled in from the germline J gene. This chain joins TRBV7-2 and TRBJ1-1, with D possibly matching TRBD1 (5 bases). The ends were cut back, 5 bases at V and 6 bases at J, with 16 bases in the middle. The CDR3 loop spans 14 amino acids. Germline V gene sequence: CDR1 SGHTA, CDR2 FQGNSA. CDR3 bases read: TGTGCCAGCAGCGTCCTACAGGCGGTCCCTGAA. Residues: CASSVLQAVPE. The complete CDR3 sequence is CASSVLQAVPEAFF.

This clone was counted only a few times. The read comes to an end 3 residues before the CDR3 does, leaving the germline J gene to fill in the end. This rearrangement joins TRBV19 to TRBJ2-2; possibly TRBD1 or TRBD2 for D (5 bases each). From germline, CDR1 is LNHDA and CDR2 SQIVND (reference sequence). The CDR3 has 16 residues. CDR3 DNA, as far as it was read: TGTGCCAGTAGCACCAATCAGGGAGCAACTAATGAAAAG. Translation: CASSTNQGATNEK. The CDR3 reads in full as CASSTNQGATNEKLFF.